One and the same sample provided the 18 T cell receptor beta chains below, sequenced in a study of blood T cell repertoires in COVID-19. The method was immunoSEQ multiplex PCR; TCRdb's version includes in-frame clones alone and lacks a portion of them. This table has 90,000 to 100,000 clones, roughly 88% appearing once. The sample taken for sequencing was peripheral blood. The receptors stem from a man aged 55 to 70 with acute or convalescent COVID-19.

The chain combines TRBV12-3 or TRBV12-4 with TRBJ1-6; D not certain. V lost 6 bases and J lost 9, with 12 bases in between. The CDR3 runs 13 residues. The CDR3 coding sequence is TGTGCCAGCAGCTCAGACTCCCCTTCACCCCTCCACTTT. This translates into CASSSDSPSPLHF.

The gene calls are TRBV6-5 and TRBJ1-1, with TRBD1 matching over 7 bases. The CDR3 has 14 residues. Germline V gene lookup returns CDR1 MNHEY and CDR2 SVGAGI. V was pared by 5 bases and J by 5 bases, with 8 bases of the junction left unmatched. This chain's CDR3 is CASSRQGRGTEAFF. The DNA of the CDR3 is TGTGCCAGCAGTCGACAGGGCCGGGGGACTGAAGCTTTCTTT.

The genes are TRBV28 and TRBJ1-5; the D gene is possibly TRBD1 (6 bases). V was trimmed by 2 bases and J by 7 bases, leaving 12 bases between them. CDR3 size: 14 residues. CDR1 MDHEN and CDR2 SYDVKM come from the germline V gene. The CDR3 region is CASSLTGHVQPQHF. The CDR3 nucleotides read TGTGCCAGCAGTTTAACAGGGCATGTCCAGCCCCAGCATTTT.

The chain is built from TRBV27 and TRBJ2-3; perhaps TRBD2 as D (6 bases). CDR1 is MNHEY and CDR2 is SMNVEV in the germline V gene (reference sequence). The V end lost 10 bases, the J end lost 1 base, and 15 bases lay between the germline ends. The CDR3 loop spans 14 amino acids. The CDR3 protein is CATRRRGGTDTQYF. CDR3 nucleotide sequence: TGTGCCACCCGGAGGCGGGGCGGCACAGATACGCAGTATTTT.

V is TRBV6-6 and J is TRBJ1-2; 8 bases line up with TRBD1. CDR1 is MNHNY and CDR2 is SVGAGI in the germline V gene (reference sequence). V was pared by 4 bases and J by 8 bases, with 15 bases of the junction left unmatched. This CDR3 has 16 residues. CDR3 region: CASSSGQGAKYGGYTF. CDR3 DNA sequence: TGTGCCAGCAGTTCAGGACAGGGCGCAAAGTATGGGGGCTACACCTTC.

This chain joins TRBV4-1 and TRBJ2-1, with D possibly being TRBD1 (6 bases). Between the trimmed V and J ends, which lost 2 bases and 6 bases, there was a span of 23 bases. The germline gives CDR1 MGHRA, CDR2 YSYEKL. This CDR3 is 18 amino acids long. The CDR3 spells CASSQRSATGQPGNEQFF. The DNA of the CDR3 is TGCGCCAGCAGCCAAAGGTCCGCAACAGGGCAGCCGGGCAATGAGCAGTTCTTC.

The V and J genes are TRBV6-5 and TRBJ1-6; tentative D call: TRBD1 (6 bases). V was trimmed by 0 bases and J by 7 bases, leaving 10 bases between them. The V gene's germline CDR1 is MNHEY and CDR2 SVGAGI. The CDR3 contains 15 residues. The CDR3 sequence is CASSYSTQGNSPLHF. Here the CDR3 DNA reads TGTGCCAGCAGTTACTCGACACAGGGAAATTCACCCCTCCACTTT.

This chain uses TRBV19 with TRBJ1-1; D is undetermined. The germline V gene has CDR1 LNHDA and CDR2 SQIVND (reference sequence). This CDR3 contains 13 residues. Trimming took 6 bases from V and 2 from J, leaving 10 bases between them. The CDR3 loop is CASRSQANTEAFF. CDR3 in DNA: TGTGCCAGTAGGTCGCAGGCTAACACTGAAGCTTTCTTT.

The CDR3 sequence is CASSLGRFGELFF. CDR3 nucleotides: TGTGCCAGCAGCCTGGGCCGTTTCGGGGAGCTGTTTTTT. The chain employs TRBV28 and TRBJ2-2; no reliable D call. Trimming shortened V by 6 bases and J by 7 bases, and 12 bases separated the two germline ends. CDR1 MDHEN and CDR2 SYDVKM come from the germline V gene. The CDR3 is 13 residues long.

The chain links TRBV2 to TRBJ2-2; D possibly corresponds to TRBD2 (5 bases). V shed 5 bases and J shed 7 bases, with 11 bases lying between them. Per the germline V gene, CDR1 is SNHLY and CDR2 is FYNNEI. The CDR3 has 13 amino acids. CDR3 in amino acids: CASSPREIGELFF. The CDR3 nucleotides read TGTGCCAGCAGTCCGAGGGAAATCGGGGAGCTGTTTTTT.

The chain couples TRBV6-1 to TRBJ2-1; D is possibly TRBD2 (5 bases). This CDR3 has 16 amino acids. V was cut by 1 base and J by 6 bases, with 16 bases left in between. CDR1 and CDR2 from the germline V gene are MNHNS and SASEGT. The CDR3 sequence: CASSEGTEVRVNEQFF. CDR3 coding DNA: TGTGCCAGCAGTGAAGGGACGGAGGTTAGGGTCAATGAGCAGTTCTTC.

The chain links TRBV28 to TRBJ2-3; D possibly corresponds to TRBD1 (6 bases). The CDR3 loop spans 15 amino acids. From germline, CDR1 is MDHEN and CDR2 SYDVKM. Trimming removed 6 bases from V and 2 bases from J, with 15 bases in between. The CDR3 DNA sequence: TGTGCCAGCAGATCCGGGACACGGCTCACAGATACGCAGTATTTT. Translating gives CASRSGTRLTDTQYF. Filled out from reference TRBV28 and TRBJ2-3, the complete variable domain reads DVKVTQSSRYLVKRTGEKVFLECVQDMDHENMFWYRQDPGLGLRLIYFSYDVKMKEKGDIPEGYSVSREKKERFSLILESASTNQTSMYLCASRSGTRLTDTQYFGPGTRLTVL.

The chain's CDR3 is CASHTGVGGYTF. The CDR3 bases are TGTGCCAGCCATACCGGGGTGGGTGGCTACACCTTC. The rearrangement joins TRBV3-1 (or the pseudogene TRBV3-2) to TRBJ1-2; D gene uncertain. With 8 bases removed from V and 7 bases from J, the gap between germline ends came to 14 bases. CDR3 length equals 12 residues. In germline, CDR1 is LGHDT, CDR2 YNNKEL (reference sequence).

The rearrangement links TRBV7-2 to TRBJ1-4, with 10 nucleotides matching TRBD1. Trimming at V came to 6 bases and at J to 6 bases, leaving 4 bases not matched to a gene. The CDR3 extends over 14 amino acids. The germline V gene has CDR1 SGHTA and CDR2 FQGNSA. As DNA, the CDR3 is TGTGCCAGCAGATCCGGGACAGGGGATGAAAAACTGTTTTTT. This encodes CASRSGTGDEKLFF.

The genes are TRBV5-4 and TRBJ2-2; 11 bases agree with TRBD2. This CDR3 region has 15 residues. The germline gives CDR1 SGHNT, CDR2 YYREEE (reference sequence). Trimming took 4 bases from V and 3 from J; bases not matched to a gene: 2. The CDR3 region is CASSALAGDTGELFF. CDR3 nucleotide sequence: TGTGCCAGCAGCGCACTAGCGGGGGACACCGGGGAGCTGTTTTTT.

In DNA form, the CDR3 reads TGTGCCAGCAGCTTAGAGGGGGGCTACGAGCAGTACTTC. The encoded protein is CASSLEGGYEQYF. V is TRBV11-3 and J is TRBJ2-7, with D possibly TRBD2 on 6 matching bases. Germline V CDR1 and CDR2: SGHNT, YENEEA. Trimming shortened V by 0 bases and J by 3 bases, and 6 bases separated the two germline ends. The CDR3 spans 13 residues.

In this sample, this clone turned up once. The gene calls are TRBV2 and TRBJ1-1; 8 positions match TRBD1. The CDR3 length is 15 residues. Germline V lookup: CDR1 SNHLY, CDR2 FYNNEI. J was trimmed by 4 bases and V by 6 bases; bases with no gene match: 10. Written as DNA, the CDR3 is TGTGCCAGCAGGGTAGCTACAGGGGGAGGCACTGAAGCTTTCTTT. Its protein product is CASRVATGGGTEAFF.

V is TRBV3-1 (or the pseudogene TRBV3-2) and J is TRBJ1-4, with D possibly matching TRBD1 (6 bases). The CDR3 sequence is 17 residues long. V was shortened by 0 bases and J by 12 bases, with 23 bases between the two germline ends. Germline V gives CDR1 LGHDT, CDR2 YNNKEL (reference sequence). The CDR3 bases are TGTGCCAGCAGCCAAGAAGATAGGGACACTAGATCTTTACAACTGTTTTTT. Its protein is CASSQEDRDTRSLQLFF.